The sequence of this T cell receptor (beta chain) was determined in a study of T cell responses to AZD1222 COVID-19 vaccine. Notes on the study in general: Vaccine-associated CD4 TCRs spanned spike, dominant at 160-218 and 743-854. Receipt of two AZD1222 doses was followed by a rise in Spike-specific TCR breadth and depth.

The table came from immunoSEQ multiplex PCR; TCRdb's copy has only in-frame clones and leaves some out. The sample shows approximately 80,000 clones, approximately 83% of them seen only once. Note on this clone: Its antigen is undetermined.

Germline V lookup: CDR1 MGHRA, CDR2 YSYEKL. V was pared by 0 bases and J by 10 bases, with 18 bases between. CDR3 size: 16 residues. This TCR was recovered from an adult who received the AZD1222 COVID-19 vaccine. The sequencing used peripheral blood, collected 28 days after the second AZD1222 dose. The chain has TRBV4-1 and TRBJ1-4, with a weak D call TRBD1 (6 bases). The CDR3 sequence: CASSQDFYSQGGKLFF. The CDR3 nucleotides read TGCGCCAGCAGCCAAGATTTTTACTCACAAGGGGGAAAACTGTTTTTT.